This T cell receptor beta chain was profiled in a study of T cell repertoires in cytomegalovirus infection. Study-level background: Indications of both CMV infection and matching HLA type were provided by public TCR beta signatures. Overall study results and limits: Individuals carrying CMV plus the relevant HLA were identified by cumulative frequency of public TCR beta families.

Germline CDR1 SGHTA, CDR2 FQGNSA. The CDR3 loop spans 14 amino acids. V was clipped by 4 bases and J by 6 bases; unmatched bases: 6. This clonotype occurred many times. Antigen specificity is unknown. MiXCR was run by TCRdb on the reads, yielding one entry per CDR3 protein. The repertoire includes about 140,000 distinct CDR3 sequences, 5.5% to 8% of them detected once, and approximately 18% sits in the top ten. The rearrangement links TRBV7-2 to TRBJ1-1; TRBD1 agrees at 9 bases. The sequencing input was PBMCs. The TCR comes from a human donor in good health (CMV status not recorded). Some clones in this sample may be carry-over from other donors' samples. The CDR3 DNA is TGTGCCAGCAGCTGGGGACAGGGCGAGCCTGAAGCTTTCTTT. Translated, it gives CASSWGQGEPEAFF. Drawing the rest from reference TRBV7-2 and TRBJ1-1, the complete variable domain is GAGVSQSPSNKVTEKGKDVELRCDPISGHTALYWYRQSLGQGLEFLIYFQGNSAPDKSGLPSDRFSAERTGGSVSTLTIQRTQQEDSAVYLCASSWGQGEPEAFFGQGTRLTVV.